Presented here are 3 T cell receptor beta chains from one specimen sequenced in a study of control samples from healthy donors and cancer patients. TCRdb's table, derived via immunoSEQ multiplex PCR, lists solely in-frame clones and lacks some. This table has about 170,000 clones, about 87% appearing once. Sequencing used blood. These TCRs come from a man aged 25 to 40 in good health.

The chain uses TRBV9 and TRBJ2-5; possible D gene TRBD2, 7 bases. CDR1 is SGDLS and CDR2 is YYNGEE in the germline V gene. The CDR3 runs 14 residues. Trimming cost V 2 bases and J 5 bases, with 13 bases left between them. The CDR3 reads CASSVGGRGETQYF. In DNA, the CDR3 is TGTGCCAGCAGCGTGGGGGGGCGCGGGGAGACCCAGTACTTC.

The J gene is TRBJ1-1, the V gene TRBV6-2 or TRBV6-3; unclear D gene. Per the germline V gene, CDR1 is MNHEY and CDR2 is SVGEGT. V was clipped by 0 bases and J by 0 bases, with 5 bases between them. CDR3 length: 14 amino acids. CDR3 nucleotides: TGTGCCAGCAGTTACTCGAGAGTGAACACTGAAGCTTTCTTT. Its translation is CASSYSRVNTEAFF.

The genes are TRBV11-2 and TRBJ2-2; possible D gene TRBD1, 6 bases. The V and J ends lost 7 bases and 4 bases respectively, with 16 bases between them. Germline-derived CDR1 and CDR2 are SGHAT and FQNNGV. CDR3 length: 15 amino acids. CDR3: CASNDRKVSTGELFF. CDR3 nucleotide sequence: TGTGCCAGCAACGACAGGAAGGTTAGCACCGGGGAGCTGTTTTTT.